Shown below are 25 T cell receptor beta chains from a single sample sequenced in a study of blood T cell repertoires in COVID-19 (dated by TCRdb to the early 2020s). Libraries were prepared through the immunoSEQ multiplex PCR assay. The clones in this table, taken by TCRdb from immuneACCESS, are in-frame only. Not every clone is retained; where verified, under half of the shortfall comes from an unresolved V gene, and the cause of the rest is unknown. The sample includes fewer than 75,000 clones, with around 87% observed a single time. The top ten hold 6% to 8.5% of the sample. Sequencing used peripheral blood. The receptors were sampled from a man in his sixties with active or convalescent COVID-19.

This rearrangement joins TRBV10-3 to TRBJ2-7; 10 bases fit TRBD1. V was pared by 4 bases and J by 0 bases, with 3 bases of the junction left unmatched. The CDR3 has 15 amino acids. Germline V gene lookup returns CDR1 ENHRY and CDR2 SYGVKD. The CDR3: CAISAGQGSSYEQYF. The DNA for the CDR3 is TGTGCCATCAGTGCGGGACAGGGGTCCTCCTACGAGCAGTACTTC.

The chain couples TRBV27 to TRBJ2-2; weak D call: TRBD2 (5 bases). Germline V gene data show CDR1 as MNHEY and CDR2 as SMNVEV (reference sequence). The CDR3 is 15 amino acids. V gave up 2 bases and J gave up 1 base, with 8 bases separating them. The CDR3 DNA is TGTGCCAGCAGTTTAAGAGGGATGAACACCGGGGAGCTGTTTTTT. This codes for CASSLRGMNTGELFF.

CDR3 region: CASTYGAQPQHF. In nucleotides, the CDR3 is TGTGCCAGCACCTATGGGGCTCAGCCCCAGCATTTT. This chain connects TRBV5-8 to TRBJ1-5; the D gene is possibly TRBD1 (5 bases). The germline V gene encodes CDR1 SGHTS and CDR2 YDEGEE. The CDR3 is 12 residues long. The V end was cut by 6 bases, the J end by 6 bases, with 10 bases between.

Here the CDR3 reads CATSDDDRVYGYTF. In nucleotides, the CDR3 is TGTGCCACCAGTGACGATGACAGGGTCTATGGCTACACCTTC. The chain uses TRBV24-1 and TRBJ1-2, with TRBD1 matching over 7 bases. V lost 4 bases, J lost 4 bases, and 5 bases stayed unmatched. The germline V gene has CDR1 KGHDR and CDR2 SFDVKD. The CDR3 has 14 residues.

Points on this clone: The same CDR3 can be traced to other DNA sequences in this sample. For the CDR3, the DNA is TGTGCCAGCTCACCGCCGAGCTCCTACGAGCAGTACTTC. Protein product: CASSPPSSYEQYF. This chain uses TRBV18 with TRBJ2-7; D not resolved. This CDR3 comprises 13 residues. Germline lookup yields CDR1 KGHSH and CDR2 LQKENI. Trimming cost V 3 bases and J 0 bases, with 6 bases left between them.

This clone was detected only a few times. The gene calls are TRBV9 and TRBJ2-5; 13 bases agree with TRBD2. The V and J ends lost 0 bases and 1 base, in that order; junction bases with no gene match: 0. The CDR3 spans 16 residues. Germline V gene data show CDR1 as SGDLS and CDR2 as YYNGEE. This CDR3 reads CASSVGTSGGQETQYF. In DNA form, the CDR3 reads TGTGCCAGCAGCGTAGGGACTAGCGGGGGCCAAGAGACCCAGTACTTC.

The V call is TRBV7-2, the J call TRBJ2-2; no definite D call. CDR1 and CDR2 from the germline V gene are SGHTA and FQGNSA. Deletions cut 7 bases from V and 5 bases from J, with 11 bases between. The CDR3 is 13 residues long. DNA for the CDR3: TGTGCCAGCACCCTTACCCTAACCGGGGAGCTGTTTTTT. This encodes CASTLTLTGELFF.

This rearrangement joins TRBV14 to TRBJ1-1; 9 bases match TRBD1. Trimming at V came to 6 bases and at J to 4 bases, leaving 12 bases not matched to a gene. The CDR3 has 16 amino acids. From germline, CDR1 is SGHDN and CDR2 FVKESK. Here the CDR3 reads CASSKGDRVSFTEAFF. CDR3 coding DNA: TGTGCCAGCAGTAAGGGGGACAGGGTGAGTTTCACTGAAGCTTTCTTT.

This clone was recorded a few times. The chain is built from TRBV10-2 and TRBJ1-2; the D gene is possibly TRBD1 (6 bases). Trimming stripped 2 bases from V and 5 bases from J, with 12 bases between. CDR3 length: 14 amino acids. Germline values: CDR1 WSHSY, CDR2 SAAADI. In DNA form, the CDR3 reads TGCGCCAGCAGTGAGATTCAGGGGAAATATGGCTACACCTTC. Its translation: CASSEIQGKYGYTF.

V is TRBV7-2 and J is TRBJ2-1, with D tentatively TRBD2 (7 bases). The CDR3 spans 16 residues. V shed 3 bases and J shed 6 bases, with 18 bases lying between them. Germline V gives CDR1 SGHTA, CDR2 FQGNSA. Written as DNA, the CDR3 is TGTGCCAGCAGCTTGTCGGGGCAGGGAGGGGGCAATGAGCAGTTCTTC. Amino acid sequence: CASSLSGQGGGNEQFF. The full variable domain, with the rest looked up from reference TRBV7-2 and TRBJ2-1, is GAGVSQSPSNKVTEKGKDVELRCDPISGHTALYWYRQSLGQGLEFLIYFQGNSAPDKSGLPSDRFSAERTGGSVSTLTIQRTQQEDSAVYLCASSLSGQGGGNEQFFGPGTRLTVL.

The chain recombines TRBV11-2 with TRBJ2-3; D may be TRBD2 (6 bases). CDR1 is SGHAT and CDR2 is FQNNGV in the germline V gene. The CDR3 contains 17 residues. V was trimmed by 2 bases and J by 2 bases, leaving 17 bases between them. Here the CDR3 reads CASSLPRGSGNTDTQYF. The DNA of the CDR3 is TGTGCCAGCAGCTTACCCCGCGGTAGCGGAAACACAGATACGCAGTATTTT.

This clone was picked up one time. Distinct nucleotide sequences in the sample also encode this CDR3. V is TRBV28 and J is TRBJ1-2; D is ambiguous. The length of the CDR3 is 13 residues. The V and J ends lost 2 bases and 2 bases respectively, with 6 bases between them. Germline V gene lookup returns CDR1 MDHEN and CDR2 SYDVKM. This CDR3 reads CASSLTANYGYTF. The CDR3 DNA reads TGTGCCAGCAGTTTAACTGCCAACTATGGCTACACCTTC.

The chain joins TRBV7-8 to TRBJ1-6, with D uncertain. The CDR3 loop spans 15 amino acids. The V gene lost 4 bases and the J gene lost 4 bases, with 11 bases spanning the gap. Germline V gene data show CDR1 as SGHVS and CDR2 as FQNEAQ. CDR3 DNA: TGTGCCAGCAGCTCAAAAGAGGGTTATAATTCACCCCTCCACTTT. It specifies CASSSKEGYNSPLHF.

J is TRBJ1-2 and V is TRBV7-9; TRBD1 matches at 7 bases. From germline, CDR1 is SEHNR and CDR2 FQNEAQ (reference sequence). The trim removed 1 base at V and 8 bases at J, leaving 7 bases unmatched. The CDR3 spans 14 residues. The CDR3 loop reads CASSLDRGSKGYTF. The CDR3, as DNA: TGTGCCAGCAGCTTAGACAGGGGATCGAAAGGCTACACCTTC.

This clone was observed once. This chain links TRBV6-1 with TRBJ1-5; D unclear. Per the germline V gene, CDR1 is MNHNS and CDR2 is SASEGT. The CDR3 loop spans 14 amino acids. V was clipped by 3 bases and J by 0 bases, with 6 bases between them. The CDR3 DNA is TGTGCCAGCAGTGACAGTCTTAGCAATCAGCCCCAGCATTTT. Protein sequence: CASSDSLSNQPQHF.

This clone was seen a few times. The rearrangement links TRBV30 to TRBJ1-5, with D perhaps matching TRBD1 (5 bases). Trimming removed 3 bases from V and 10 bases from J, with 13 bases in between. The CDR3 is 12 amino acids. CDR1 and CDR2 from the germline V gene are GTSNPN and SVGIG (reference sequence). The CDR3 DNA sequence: TGTGCCTGGAGCCGTACGCAGGGACCCCAGCATTTT. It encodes CAWSRTQGPQHF. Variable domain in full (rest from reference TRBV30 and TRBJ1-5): SQTIHQWPATLVQPVGSPLSLECTVEGTSNPNLYWYRQAAGRGLQLLFYSVGIGQISSEVPQNLSASRPQDRQFILSSKKLLLSDSGFYLCAWSRTQGPQHFGDGTRLSIL.

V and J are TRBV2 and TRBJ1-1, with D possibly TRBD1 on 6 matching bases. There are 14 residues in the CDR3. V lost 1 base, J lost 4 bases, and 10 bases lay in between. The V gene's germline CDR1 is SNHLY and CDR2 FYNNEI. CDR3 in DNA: TGTGCCAGCAGTGAAGGGGGGCTCGGCACTGAAGCTTTCTTT. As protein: CASSEGGLGTEAFF.

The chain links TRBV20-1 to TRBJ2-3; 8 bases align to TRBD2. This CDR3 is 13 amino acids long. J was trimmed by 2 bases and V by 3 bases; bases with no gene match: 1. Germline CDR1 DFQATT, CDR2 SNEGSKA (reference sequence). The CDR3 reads CSASSGATDTQYF. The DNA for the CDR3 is TGCAGTGCTAGTAGCGGGGCCACAGATACGCAGTATTTT.

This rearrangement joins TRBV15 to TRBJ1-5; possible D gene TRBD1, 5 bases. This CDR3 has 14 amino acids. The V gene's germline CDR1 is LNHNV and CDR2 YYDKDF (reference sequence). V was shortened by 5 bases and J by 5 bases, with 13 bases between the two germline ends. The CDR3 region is CATSLRWGDQPQHF. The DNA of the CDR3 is TGTGCCACCAGCTTGAGATGGGGGGATCAGCCCCAGCATTTT.

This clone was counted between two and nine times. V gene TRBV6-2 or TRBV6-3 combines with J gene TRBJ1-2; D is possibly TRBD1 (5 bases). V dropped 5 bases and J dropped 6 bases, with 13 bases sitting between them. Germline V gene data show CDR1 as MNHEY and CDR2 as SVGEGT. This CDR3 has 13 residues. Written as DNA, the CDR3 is TGTGCCAGCAGTGCCCGGGCAGGGAATGGCTACACCTTC. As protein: CASSARAGNGYTF.

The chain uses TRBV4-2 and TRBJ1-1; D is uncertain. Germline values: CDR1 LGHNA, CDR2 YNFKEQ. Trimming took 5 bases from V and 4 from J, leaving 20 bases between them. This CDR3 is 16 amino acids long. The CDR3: CASSLTWRVRGTEAFF. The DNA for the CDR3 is TGTGCCAGCAGCTTAACGTGGAGGGTGCGAGGCACTGAAGCTTTCTTT.

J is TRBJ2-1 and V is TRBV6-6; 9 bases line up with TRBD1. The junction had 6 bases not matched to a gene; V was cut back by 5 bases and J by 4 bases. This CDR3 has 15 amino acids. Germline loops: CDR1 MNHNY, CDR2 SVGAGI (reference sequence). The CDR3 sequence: CASSPTGGRYNEQFF. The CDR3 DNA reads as TGTGCCAGCAGTCCTACAGGGGGCCGGTACAATGAGCAGTTCTTC.

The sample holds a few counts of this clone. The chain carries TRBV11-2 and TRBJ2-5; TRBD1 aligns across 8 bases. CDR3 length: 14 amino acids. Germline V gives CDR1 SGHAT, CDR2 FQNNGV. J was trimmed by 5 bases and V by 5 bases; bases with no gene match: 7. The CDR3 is CASSQRQGPETQYF. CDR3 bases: TGTGCCAGCAGCCAGAGACAGGGGCCGGAGACCCAGTACTTC.

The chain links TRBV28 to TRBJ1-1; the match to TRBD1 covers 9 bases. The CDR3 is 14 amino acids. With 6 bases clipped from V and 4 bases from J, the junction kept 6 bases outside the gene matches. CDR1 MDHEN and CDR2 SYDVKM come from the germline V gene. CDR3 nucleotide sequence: TGTGCCAGCAGCCCGACAGGGGGAACCACTGAAGCTTTCTTT. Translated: CASSPTGGTTEAFF.

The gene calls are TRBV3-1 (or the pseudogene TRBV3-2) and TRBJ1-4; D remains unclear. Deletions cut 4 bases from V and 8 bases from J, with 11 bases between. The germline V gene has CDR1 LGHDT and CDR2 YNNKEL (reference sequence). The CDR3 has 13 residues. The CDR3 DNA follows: TGTGCCAGCAGCCCGTCTTTGAGAGAAAAACTGTTTTTT. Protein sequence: CASSPSLREKLFF.